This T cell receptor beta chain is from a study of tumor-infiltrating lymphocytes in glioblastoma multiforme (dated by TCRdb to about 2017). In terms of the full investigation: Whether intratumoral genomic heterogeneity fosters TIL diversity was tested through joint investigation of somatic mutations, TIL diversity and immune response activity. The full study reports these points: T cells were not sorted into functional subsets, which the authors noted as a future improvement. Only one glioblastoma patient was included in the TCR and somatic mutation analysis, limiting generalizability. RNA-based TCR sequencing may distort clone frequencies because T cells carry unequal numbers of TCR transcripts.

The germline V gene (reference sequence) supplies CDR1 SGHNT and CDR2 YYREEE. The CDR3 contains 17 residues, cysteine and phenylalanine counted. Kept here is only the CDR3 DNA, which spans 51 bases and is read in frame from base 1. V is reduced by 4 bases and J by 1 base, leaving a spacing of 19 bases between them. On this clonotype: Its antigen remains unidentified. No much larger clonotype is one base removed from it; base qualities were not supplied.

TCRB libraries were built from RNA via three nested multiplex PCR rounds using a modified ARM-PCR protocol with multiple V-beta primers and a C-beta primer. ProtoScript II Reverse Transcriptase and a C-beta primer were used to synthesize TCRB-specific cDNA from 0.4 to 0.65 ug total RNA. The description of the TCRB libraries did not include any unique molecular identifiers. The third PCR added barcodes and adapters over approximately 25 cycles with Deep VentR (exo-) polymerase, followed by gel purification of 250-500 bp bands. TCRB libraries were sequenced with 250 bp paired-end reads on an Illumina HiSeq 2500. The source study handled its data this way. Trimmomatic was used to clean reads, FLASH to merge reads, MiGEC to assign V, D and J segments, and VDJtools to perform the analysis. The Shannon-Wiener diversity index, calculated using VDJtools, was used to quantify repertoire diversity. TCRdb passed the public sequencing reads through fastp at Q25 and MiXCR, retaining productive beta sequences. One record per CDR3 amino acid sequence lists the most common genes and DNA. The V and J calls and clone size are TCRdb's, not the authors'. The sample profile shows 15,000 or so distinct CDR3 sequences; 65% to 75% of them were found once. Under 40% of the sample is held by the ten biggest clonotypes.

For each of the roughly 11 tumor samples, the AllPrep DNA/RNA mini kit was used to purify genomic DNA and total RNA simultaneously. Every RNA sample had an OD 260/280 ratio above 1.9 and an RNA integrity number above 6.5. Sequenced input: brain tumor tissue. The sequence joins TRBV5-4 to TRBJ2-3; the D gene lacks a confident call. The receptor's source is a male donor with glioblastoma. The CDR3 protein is CASSLSVRDTGTDTQYF. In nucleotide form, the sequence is TGTGCCAGCAGCCTTTCGGTAAGGGATACGGGCACAGATACGCAGTATTTT.